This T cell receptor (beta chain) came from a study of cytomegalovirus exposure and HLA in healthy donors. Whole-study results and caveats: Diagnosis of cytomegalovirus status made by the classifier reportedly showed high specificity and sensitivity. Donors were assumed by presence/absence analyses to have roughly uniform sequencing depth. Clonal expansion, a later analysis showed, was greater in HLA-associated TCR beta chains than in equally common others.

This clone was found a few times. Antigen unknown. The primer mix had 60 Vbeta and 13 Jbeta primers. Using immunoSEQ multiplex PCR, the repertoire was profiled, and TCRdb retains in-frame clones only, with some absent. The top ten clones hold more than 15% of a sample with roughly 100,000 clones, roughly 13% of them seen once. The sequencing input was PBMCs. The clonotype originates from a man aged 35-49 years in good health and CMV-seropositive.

The CDR3 region has the DNA TGTGCCAGCAGCTTAAATTCTGCTAGCGGGGGTCGGGAGACCCAGTACTTC. Translating gives CASSLNSASGGRETQYF. The chain employs TRBV7-3 and TRBJ2-5, with 10 bases fitting TRBD2. V lost 1 base, J lost 5 bases, and 10 bases stayed unmatched. This CDR3 region has 17 residues. Germline CDR1 and CDR2: SGHTA and FQGTGA.